This TCR beta chain was profiled in a study of T cells in Graves' hyperthyroidism and ophthalmopathy. Whole-study findings and limits: Ophthalmopathy was model-predicted a median around seven months pre-onset.

This clonotype was seen more than once but under ten times. Its specificity is unknown. Germline V gene sequence: CDR1 MNHNS, CDR2 SASEGT. The CDR3 is made up of 16 amino acids. V was shortened by 6 bases and J by 5 bases, with 17 bases between the two germline ends. Fresh peripheral blood, around 9.3 ml, was the source of the PBMCs. Amplification yielded TCR beta CDR3 regions, with RNA transcripts as the source. In the first-round RT-PCR of the TCR CDR3, the HTBI primer set was used. Using its own MiXCR run on the multiplex PCR reads, TCRdb lists one record per CDR3 protein. The data contain some 490,000 distinct CDR3 sequences, 15% to 20% of them singletons.

V and J are TRBV6-1 and TRBJ1-6, with a possible D match to TRBD1 (5 bases). The TCR sequence derives from a woman aged 25 to 39 with Graves' ophthalmopathy. The sequenced material came from blood. CDR3 protein: CASSRGPTSNNSPLHF. CDR3 coding DNA: TGTGCCAGCAGCCGGGGACCCACAAGCAATAATTCACCCCTCCACTTT.